This TCR beta chain was sequenced during a study of T cells in Graves' hyperthyroidism and ophthalmopathy. Amplification of TCR beta CDR3 regions was performed using RNA transcripts as template. Initially, a first-round RT-PCR of the TCR CDR3 employed the HTBI primer set. TCRdb re-called the multiplex PCR reads with MiXCR, one entry per CDR3 protein. The data show fewer than 450,000 distinct CDR3 sequences, about an eighth seen once. The CDR3 runs to 13 residues. Trimming pared 3 bases from V and 1 base from J, leaving 7 bases between. Germline V lookup: CDR1 LNHNV, CDR2 YYDKDF (reference sequence). This sequence joins TRBV15 and TRBJ2-7, with D possibly TRBD1 on 5 matching bases. Sequences were obtained from blood. The sequence came from a man between 45 and 60 years old with Graves' ophthalmopathy. CDR3 nucleotides: TGTGCCACCAGCAGCAGGGAATCCTACGAGCAGTACTTC. Residues: CATSSRESYEQYF.